The entry below describes one T cell receptor beta chain. Its cognate antigen is unknown. This CDR3 contains 19 residues. Per germline, CDR1 SGHDT and CDR2 YYEEEE. V was clipped by 0 bases and J by 0 bases, with 19 bases between them. The data stem from a study of shared clonotypes between healthy human individuals. Overall study findings and caveats: The researchers took only blood, and tissue repertoires probably look different. Incompleteness in sorted-subset sequencing, despite large depth, was shown by rarefaction.

CD4+ cell separation produced CD45RA+ naive and CD45RA-negative memory subsets. This table comes from immunoSEQ multiplex PCR, and its TCRdb copy is limited to in-frame clones, with some not included. The sample yields around 330,000 clones, 74% seen once. The rearrangement joins TRBV5-6 to TRBJ1-5, with a weak D call TRBD1 (5 bases). The specimen sequenced was memory CD4+ T cells sorted from blood. Subset here: CD45RA-negative fraction. The TCR was taken from a man aged 30-40 years in good health. CDR3 region: CASSLGGLGVLDSNQPQHF. As DNA, the CDR3 is TGTGCCAGCAGCTTGGGAGGCTTAGGGGTCTTAGATAGCAATCAGCCCCAGCATTTT.